This entry concerns a single T cell receptor beta chain. It has no known antigen specificity. Per-base qualities were not stored, and no clone one base away is much larger. This specimen includes other DNA sequences encoding the same CDR3. The data are from a study of blood T cell repertoires in COVID-19 (TCRdb year 2020). At the level of the whole study: Samples covering the acute and convalescent phases of COVID-19 were provided by collaborators in the United States, Italy and Spain. Where available, HLA class I and class II types were obtained from metadata supplied by the sample provider rather than from assay-based typing. A freely available public database, intended as a resource for researchers studying the immune response to SARS-CoV-2, is where the repertoires were released. Subjects who had been exposed to COVID-19, were actively infected with it, or had recovered from it provided the deeply sampled blood TCRbeta repertoires that made up the dataset. The samples were drawn from two sources: the first 160 participants of the ongoing ImmuneRACE study, and 950 to 1,500 subjects contributed by 6 global collaborators. The prospective study material was composed of cDNA or gDNA derived from T cells, B-cell-depleted T cells, or PBMCs. Nearly every sample came with metadata listing a de-identified subject ID, COVID-19 status, age in years and sex.

At one collaborating source in Seattle, patients were enrolled during active infection and were followed longitudinally through the course of disease. Collaborating institutions collected whole blood in K2EDTA tubes following their own protocols. For TCRbeta analysis, collaborator samples were shipped as frozen whole blood, as isolated PBMCs, or as DNA extracted from either sample type. The CDR3 runs 16 residues from the cysteine to the phenylalanine. Kept here is only the CDR3 DNA, which spans 48 bases and is read in frame from base 1. CDR1 and CDR2, looked up from the germline V gene, are KGHSH and LQKENI. After removal of 3 bases from V and 2 bases from J, the junction retains 1 base not matched to a gene. TCRbeta CDR3 regions were amplified from genomic DNA by means of the immunoSEQ Assay, a bias-controlled multiplex PCR. As for the original processing: The number of nucleated cells in each sample was estimated from the amplification of reference gene primers within the assay. To quantify the absolute abundance of each unique TCRbeta CDR3 rearrangement, sequence reads were collapsed and filtered. For each sample, productive Simpson clonality was calculated by taking the square root of Simpson's diversity index across productive rearrangements. TCRdb carries this immuneACCESS record with in-frame sequences only. Its versions omit some clonotypes, under half of them owing to an unresolved V gene in the studies checked, with the rest unexplained. The V and J calls and clone size are taken from that table; D and trimming were inferred from the DNA. The sample table contains about 58,000 clones; only one count was recorded for approximately 80% of them. In total, the top ten clones hold roughly 10% of the sample.

What the work shows at the level of the full study, not this receptor alone: The quantity of clinical and demographic metadata differed by source and by participant and was supplied without curation.

This receptor was identified in a man aged 45-65 years with COVID-19, enrolled during active disease. Sequencing was performed on peripheral blood. The chain is made from TRBV18 and TRBJ2-1; 13 central bases correspond to TRBD2. The CDR3 is CASSPGLAGAYNEQFF. Read as DNA, the sequence is TGTGCCAGCTCACCCGGACTAGCGGGAGCCTACAATGAGCAGTTCTTC.